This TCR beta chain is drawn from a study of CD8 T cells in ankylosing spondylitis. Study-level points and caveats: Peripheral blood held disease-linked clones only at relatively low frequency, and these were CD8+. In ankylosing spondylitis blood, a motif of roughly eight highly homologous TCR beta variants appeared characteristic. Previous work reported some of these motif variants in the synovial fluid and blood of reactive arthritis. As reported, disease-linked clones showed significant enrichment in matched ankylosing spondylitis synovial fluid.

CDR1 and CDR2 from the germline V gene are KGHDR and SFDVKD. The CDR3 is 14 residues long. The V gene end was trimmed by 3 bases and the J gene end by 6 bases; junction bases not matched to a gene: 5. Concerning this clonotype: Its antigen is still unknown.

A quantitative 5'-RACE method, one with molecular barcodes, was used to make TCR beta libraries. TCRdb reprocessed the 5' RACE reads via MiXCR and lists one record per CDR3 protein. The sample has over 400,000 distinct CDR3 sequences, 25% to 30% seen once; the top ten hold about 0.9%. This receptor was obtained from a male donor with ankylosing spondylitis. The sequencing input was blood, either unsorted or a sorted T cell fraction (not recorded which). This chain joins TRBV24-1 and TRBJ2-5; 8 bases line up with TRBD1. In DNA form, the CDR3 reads TGTGCCACCAGTGATGCAGGACAGGGAAAGACCCAGTACTTC. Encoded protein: CATSDAGQGKTQYF.